This T cell receptor (beta chain) was captured by sequencing in a study of T cell changes during pregnancy in multiple sclerosis (dated by TCRdb to between 2019 and 2020). The study in broad terms: The study examined how the T cell repertoire changed over the course of pregnancy in women with multiple sclerosis.

The library was generated by the immunoSEQ multiplex PCR assay. Drawn from immuneACCESS, this table holds only the in-frame rearrangements with V and J called that TCRdb kept. Clones are partly lost; checked studies trace under half to an unresolved V gene and leave the rest unexplained. The sample contains about 61,000 clones, 90% of them found a single time. Jointly, the top ten make up approximately 3% of the sample. As to this clone: Its target antigen remains unknown. It has no much larger one-base neighbor in the sample; base qualities were not kept.

The CDR3 holds 13 amino acids from the cysteine to the phenylalanine. Solely the CDR3 DNA is kept, with 39 bases framed from the first base. Cut back by 8 bases and 3 bases, the V and J ends lie 16 bases apart. The germline V gene encodes CDR1 GTSNPN and CDR2 SVGIG (reference sequence). The sequence was obtained from a female donor in good health, enrolled as a control in a pregnancy study. The chain uses TRBV30 and TRBJ1-2, with the D gene call left open. Here the sequenced sample was peripheral blood, taken in the first trimester of pregnancy. CDR3 region: CARQSLQHYGYTF. The DNA sequence reads TGTGCCCGGCAATCATTACAGCACTATGGCTACACCTTC.